The 3 T cell receptor beta chains given below trace back to one sample, sequenced in a study of T cells in Graves' hyperthyroidism and ophthalmopathy (dated by TCRdb to between 2019 and 2020). Libraries were made using multiplex PCR. The sample was run on an Illumina HiSeq 2000. TCR beta CDR3 regions were amplified from RNA transcripts. A first-round RT-PCR of the TCR CDR3 used the HTBI primer set with the Qiagen OneStep RT-PCR kit. Starting from the raw public reads, TCRdb applied fastp trimming at Q25, assembled clones with MiXCR and retained in-frame beta chains. Rows matching on CDR3 protein sequence are summarized as one entry with the most common DNA and genes. The sample data list some 510,000 distinct CDR3 sequences, and around 46% of these were observed just once. The ten largest clones take up approximately 8.2% of the sample. The material sequenced was peripheral blood or thyroid tissue (not recorded which). These receptors came from a woman aged 18 to 35 with Graves' hyperthyroidism. Donor details come from another sample of the same person, matched by shared clones.

This clonotype was detected many times. The chain uses TRBV10-3 and TRBJ1-3; tentative D call: TRBD1 (5 bases). Trimming cost V 9 bases and J 4 bases, with 10 bases left between them. The length of the CDR3 is 12 residues. Germline CDR1 and CDR2: ENHRY and SYGVKD. CDR3 protein: CAIGGDGNTIYF. CDR3 nucleotide sequence: TGTGCCATAGGTGGGGACGGAAACACCATATATTTT.

Worth noting for this clonotype: Given the absence of the conserved phenylalanine or tryptophan at the CDR3 end, a read error is likely. The chain combines TRBV7-2 with TRBJ1-2, with 7 bases fitting TRBD1. The CDR3 contains 15 residues. The V segment lost 0 bases and the J segment 8 bases; nucleotides outside the gene matches: 9. The germline gives CDR1 SGHTA, CDR2 FQGNSA. In DNA form, the CDR3 reads TGTGCCAGCAGCTTAGCCACGACAGGGCGGGAAGGCTACACCTAC. Amino acid sequence: CASSLATTGREGYTY.

This clonotype was counted at least ten times. The chain couples TRBV7-9 to TRBJ1-1; D is undetermined. Germline CDR1 reads SEHNR; CDR2 reads FQNEAQ (reference sequence). V lost 5 bases to trimming and J lost 3 bases, with 4 bases between them. This CDR3 has 11 residues. CDR3: CASSPYTEAFF. The CDR3 DNA reads as TGTGCCAGCAGCCCGTACACTGAAGCTTTCTTT.